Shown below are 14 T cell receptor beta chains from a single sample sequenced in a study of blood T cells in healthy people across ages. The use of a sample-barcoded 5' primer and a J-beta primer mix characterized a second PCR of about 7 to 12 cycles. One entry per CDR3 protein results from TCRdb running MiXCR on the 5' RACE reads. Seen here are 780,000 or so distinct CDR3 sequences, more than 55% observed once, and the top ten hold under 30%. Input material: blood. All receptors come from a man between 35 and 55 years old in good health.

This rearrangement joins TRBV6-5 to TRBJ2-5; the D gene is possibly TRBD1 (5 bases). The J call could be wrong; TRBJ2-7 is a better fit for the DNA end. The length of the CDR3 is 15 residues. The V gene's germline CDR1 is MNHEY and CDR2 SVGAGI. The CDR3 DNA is TGTGCCAGCAGTTACTCGACAGACGGCGGCGACGAGCAGTACTTC. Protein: CASSYSTDGGDEQYF.

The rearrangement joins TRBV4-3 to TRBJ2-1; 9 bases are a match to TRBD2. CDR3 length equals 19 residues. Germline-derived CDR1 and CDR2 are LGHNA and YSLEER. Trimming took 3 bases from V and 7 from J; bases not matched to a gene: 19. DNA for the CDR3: TGCGCCAGCAGCCAGCGTCTGACAGGTGGCGGGAGGGCCCGTAATGAGCAGTTCTTC. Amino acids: CASSQRLTGGGRARNEQFF.

The CDR3 is CSARDVRRGTLGDQPQHF. DNA of the CDR3: TGCAGTGCTAGAGATGTCCGGAGAGGGACCTTGGGTGATCAGCCCCAGCATTTT. V is TRBV20-1 and J is TRBJ1-5; a possible D gene is TRBD1 (5 bases). The CDR3 loop spans 18 amino acids. V was pared by 0 bases and J by 5 bases, with 23 bases between. Germline CDR1 is DFQATT and CDR2 is SNEGSKA (reference sequence).

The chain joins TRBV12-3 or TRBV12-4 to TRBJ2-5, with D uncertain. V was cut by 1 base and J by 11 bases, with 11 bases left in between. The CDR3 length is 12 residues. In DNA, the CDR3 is TGTGCCAGCAGTTTAGGTAAACAAAATCAGTACTTC. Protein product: CASSLGKQNQYF.

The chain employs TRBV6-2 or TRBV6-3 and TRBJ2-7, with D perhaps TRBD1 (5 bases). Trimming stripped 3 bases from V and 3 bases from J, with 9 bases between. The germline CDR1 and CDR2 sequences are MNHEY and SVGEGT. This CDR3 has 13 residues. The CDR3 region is CASSYAGNYEQYF. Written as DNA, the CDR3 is TGTGCCAGCAGTTATGCAGGGAACTACGAGCAGTACTTC.

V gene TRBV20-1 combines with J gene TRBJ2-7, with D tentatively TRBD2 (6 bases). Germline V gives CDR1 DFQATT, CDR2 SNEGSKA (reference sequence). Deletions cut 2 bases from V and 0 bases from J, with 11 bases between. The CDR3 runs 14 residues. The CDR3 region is CSARRSGASYEQYF. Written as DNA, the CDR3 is TGCAGTGCTAGAAGGTCGGGAGCCTCCTACGAGCAGTACTTC.

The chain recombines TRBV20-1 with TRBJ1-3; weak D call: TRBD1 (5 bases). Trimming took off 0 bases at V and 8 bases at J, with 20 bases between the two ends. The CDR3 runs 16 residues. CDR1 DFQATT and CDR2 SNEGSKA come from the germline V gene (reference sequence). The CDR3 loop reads CSARDLPGPGLDTIYF. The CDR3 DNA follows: TGCAGTGCTAGAGATCTACCGGGGCCCGGGTTGGACACCATATATTTT.

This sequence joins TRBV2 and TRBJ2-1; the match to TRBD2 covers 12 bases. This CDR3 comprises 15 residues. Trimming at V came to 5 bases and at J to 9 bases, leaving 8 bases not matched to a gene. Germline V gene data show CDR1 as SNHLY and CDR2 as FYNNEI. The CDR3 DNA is TGTGCCAGCAGTAAAAGACTAGCGGGAGTGAGTGAGCAGTTCTTC. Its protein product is CASSKRLAGVSEQFF.

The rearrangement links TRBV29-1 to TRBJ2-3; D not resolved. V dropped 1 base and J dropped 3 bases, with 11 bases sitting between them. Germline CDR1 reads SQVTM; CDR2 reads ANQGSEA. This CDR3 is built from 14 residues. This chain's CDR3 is CSVEARLTTDTQYF. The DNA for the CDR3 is TGCAGCGTTGAAGCGCGACTGACTACAGATACGCAGTATTTT.

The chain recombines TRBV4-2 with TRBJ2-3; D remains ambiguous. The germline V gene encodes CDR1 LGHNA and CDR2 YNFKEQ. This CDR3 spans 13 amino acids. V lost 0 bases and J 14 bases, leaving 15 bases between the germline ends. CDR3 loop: CASSQDPGSSTYF. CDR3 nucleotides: TGTGCCAGCAGCCAAGACCCCGGGTCCTCCACGTATTTT.

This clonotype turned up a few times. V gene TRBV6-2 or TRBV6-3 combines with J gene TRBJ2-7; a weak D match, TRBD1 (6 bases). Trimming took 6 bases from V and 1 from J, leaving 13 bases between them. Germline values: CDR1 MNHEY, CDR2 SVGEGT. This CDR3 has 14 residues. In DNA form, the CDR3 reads TGTGCCAGCAGATCGACAGGTCCGTCCTACGAGCAGTACTTC. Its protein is CASRSTGPSYEQYF.

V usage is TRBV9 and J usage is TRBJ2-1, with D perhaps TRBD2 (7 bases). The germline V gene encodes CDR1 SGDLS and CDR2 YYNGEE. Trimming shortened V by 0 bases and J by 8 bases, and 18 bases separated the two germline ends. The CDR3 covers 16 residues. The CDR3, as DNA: TGTGCCAGCAGCGTAGCAGCGGGACAAGGCATCGATGAGCAGTTCTTC. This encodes CASSVAAGQGIDEQFF.

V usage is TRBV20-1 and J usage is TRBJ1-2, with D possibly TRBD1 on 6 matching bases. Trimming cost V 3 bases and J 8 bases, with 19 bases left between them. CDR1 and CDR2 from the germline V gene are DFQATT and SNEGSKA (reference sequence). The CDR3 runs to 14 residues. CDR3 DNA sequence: TGCAGTGCTAGCGGGGACACCGGGGAAGTAGGCTACACCTTC. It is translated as CSASGDTGEVGYTF.

In nucleotides, the CDR3 is TGCAGCGTTGCAGGGGTGCGGGAGACCCAGTACTTC. It codes for CSVAGVRETQYF. This chain uses TRBV29-1 with TRBJ2-5; a weak D match, TRBD1 (6 bases). Germline V CDR1 and CDR2: SQVTM, ANQGSEA. Trimming left V 4 bases short and J 5 bases short, with 11 bases between. The CDR3 is 12 amino acids. Variable domain in full (rest from reference TRBV29-1 and TRBJ2-5): SAVISQKPSRDICQRGTSLTIQCQVDSQVTMMFWYRQQPGQSLTLIATANQGSEATYESGFVIDKFPISRPNLTFSTLTVSNMSPEDSSIYLCSVAGVRETQYFGPGTRLLVL.